A selection of T cell receptor beta chains follows, all from one sample in a study of neurological immune-mediated disorders. TCRdb redid the calling of the 5' RACE reads with MiXCR, one entry per CDR3 protein. The table includes 45,000 to 65,000 distinct CDR3 sequences, around 4.4% detected once. Sample: PBMCs. Every receptor here comes from a man in his fifties with multiple sclerosis. Both conserved end residues are part of each CDR3. A D gene is named only where the DNA matches it firmly. The size of a clone is reported for some rows only, either as once, few or many, or as a class for expanded clones.

clone size | J gene | D gene | V gene | CDR3 protein | CDR3 DNA
many | TRBJ2-1 | - | TRBV7-9 | CASSLADNEQFF | TGTGCCAGCAGCTTAGCCGACAATGAGCAGTTCTTC
many | TRBJ1-1 | - | TRBV5-1 | CASSLEVGFEAFF | TGCGCCAGCAGCTTGGAAGTAGGGTTCGAAGCTTTCTTT
few | TRBJ2-3 | - | TRBV5-1 | CASSSSRDPRGDTQYF | TGCGCCAGCAGCTCCTCACGGGACCCTCGGGGAGATACGCAGTATTTT
many | TRBJ2-7 | - | TRBV4-2 | CASSQGVGESYEQYF | TGTGCCAGCAGCCAAGGGGTGGGGGAGTCCTACGAGCAGTACTTC
many | TRBJ1-3 | - | TRBV6-6 | CASSYSTNQAGNTIYF | TGTGCCAGCAGTTACTCGACAAATCAAGCTGGAAACACCATATATTTT
many | TRBJ2-1 | - | TRBV20-1 | CSARRGQENEQFF | TGCAGTGCTAGGAGGGGCCAGGAAAATGAGCAGTTCTTC
few | TRBJ1-2 | - | TRBV6-6 | CASSQTPVLNYGYTF | TGTGCCAGCAGCCAAACCCCAGTCCTTAACTATGGCTACACCTTC
many | TRBJ2-2 | - | TRBV4-1 | CASSQTSSSGELFF | TGCGCCAGCAGCCAAACTAGCTCTTCCGGGGAGCTGTTTTTT
many | TRBJ2-3 | TRBD2 | TRBV5-1 | CASSLVLAGGGDTQYF | TGCGCCAGCAGCTTGGTACTAGCGGGAGGAGGTGATACGCAGTATTTT
few | TRBJ1-5 | - | TRBV20-1 | CSANPTGTGRDQPQNF | TGCAGTGCAAACCCAACCGGGACTGGGAGGGATCAGCCCCAGAATTTT
few | TRBJ2-1 | TRBD1 | TRBV6-5 | CASNQGASSYNEQFF | TGTGCCAGCAATCAGGGGGCGAGCTCCTACAATGAGCAGTTCTTC
many | TRBJ2-5 | - | TRBV6-5 | CASRVRRRYQETQYF | TGTGCCAGCAGGGTACGGCGCAGGTACCAAGAGACCCAGTACTTC
few | TRBJ1-2 | - | TRBV20-1 | CSALGAGGGYTF | TGCAGTGCCCTTGGGGCCGGGGGCGGCTACACCTTC
few | TRBJ2-1 | TRBD2 | TRBV14 | CASSQDLGLAGDNEQFF | TGTGCCAGCAGCCAAGACTTGGGTCTAGCGGGAGACAATGAGCAGTTCTTC
many | TRBJ1-5 | TRBD1 | TRBV5-6 | CASSRDRGQPQHF | TGTGCCAGCAGCCGGGACAGGGGACAGCCCCAGCATTTT
many | TRBJ1-5 | TRBD1 | TRBV27 | CASSLARGEQPQHF | TGTGCCAGCAGTTTGGCCAGGGGGGAACAGCCCCAGCATTTT
- | TRBJ1-1 | - | TRBV7-9 | CASSQTATEAFF | TGTGCCAGCAGCCAGACAGCCACTGAAGCTTTCTTT
many | TRBJ2-7 | TRBD1 | TRBV20-1 | CSARDRLYEQYF | TGCAGTGCTCGGGACAGGTTGTACGAGCAGTACTTC
many | TRBJ1-2 | TRBD1 | TRBV20-1 | CSARDFRGRAYGYTF | TGCAGTGCTAGGGACTTCAGGGGGCGCGCCTATGGCTACACCTTC
many | TRBJ2-1 | - | TRBV15 | CATSRNDRRGEQFF | TGTGCCACCAGCAGAAATGACAGGCGGGGGGAGCAGTTCTTC
many | TRBJ2-7 | TRBD1 | TRBV28 | CASTDRGDEQYF | TGTGCCAGCACGGACAGGGGAGACGAGCAGTACTTC
many | TRBJ2-3 | - | TRBV11-2 | CASSLGGWPSTDTQYF | TGTGCCAGCAGCTTAGGGGGTTGGCCTAGCACAGATACGCAGTATTTT
many | TRBJ1-2 | TRBD1 | TRBV4-1 | CASSQDRSQGARGYTF | TGCGCCAGCAGCCAAGATCGAAGCCAGGGGGCCCGTGGCTACACCTTC
few | TRBJ2-7 | TRBD2 | TRBV18 | CASSPPTSGISYEQYF | TGTGCCAGCTCACCACCGACTAGCGGGATCTCCTACGAGCAGTACTTC
few | TRBJ1-6 | - | TRBV20-1 | CSARDPQGGHSPLNF | TGCAGTGCTAGAGACCCCCAAGGGGGGCATTCACCCCTCAACTTT
many | TRBJ2-3 | - | TRBV14 | CASSGWGVRTDTQYF | TGTGCCAGCAGCGGATGGGGTGTTCGCACAGATACGCAGTATTTT
- | TRBJ2-5 | - | TRBV28 | CASRVDTSTRETQYF | TGTGCCAGCAGGGTGGACACCAGTACAAGAGAGACCCAGTACTTC
few | TRBJ2-7 | - | TRBV11-2 | CASSLDGGPYEQYF | TGTGCCAGCAGCTTAGACGGGGGTCCCTACGAGCAGTACTTC
many | TRBJ1-5 | - | TRBV3-1 | CASSRSDRLNQPQHF | TGTGCCAGCAGCCGGTCGGACCGACTTAATCAGCCCCAGCATTTT
many | TRBJ1-1 | - | TRBV6-5 | CASSSWGGRTEAFF | TGTGCCAGCAGTTCCTGGGGGGGGAGGACTGAAGCTTTCTTT
many | TRBJ2-5 | - | TRBV27 | CASSLEATQETQYF | TGTGCCAGCAGTTTGGAGGCGACCCAAGAGACCCAGTACTTC
- | TRBJ1-3 | - | TRBV5-6 | CASSAANTIYF | TGTGCCAGCAGCGCTGCAAACACCATATATTTT
- | TRBJ1-4 | - | TRBV27 | CASRPIDTLNEKLFF | TGTGCCAGCAGACCAATAGACACTCTTAATGAAAAACTGTTTTTT
many | TRBJ1-1 | - | TRBV6-2/TRBV6-3 | CASGPFGAEAFF | TGTGCCAGCGGGCCTTTTGGAGCTGAAGCTTTCTTT
many | TRBJ1-6 | - | TRBV5-1 | CASSLASGPDSPLNF | TGCGCCAGCAGCTTGGCCTCGGGTCCCGATTCACCCCTCAACTTT
many | TRBJ2-1 | - | TRBV5-1 | CASSLGPTGNEQFF | TGCGCCAGCAGCTTAGGCCCCACCGGCAATGAGCAGTTCTTC
many | TRBJ2-1 | - | TRBV20-1 | CSATIDSLNEQFF | TGCAGTGCCACGATCGACAGTTTGAATGAGCAGTTCTTC
many | TRBJ1-1 | TRBD1 | TRBV5-1 | CASSPQGVGSFF | TGCGCCAGCAGCCCACAGGGGGTCGGGTCTTTCTTT
many | TRBJ2-1 | - | TRBV11-2 | CASSLTGEQFF | TGTGCCAGCAGCTTGACGGGTGAGCAGTTCTTC
many | TRBJ1-3 | TRBD1 | TRBV7-8 | CASRTGGFGNTIYF | TGTGCCAGCAGAACAGGGGGCTTTGGAAACACCATATATTTT
few | TRBJ2-5 | - | TRBV20-1 | CSAVGFPSKQETQYF | TGCAGTGCAGTGGGGTTTCCGAGTAAACAAGAGACCCAGTACTTC
many | TRBJ1-2 | - | TRBV20-1 | CSASDTRTNYGYTF | TGCAGTGCTAGTGACACAAGAACGAACTATGGCTACACCTTC
many | TRBJ2-5 | - | TRBV5-1 | CASSDPGTVQETQYF | TGCGCCAGCAGCGACCCTGGGACGGTCCAAGAGACCCAGTACTTC
many | TRBJ2-1 | TRBD2 | TRBV20-1 | CSASSRGANNEQFF | TGCAGTGCTAGTTCGCGGGGGGCAAACAATGAGCAGTTCTTC
few | TRBJ2-5 | TRBD1 | TRBV7-7 | CASSFTGQGEKTQYF | TGTGCTAGCAGCTTCACGGGACAGGGAGAGAAGACCCAGTACTTC
many | TRBJ2-3 | - | TRBV7-3 | CASSLNSRSSGRTDTQYF | TGTGCCAGCAGCTTAAATTCGAGGAGTAGCGGCCGCACAGATACGCAGTATTTT
many | TRBJ2-7 | - | TRBV6-1 | CASSDRQDFYEQYF | TGTGCCAGCAGTGATCGACAGGATTTCTACGAGCAGTACTTC
many | TRBJ2-1 | TRBD2 | TRBV20-1 | CSARSGRAYNEQFF | TGCAGTGCCCGTAGCGGGAGGGCCTACAATGAGCAGTTCTTC
many | TRBJ2-1 | - | TRBV9 | CASSAPSGASYNEQFF | TGTGCCAGCAGCGCCCCCAGTGGGGCCTCCTACAATGAGCAGTTCTTC
many | TRBJ2-5 | - | TRBV29-1 | CSVSARHQETQYF | TGCAGCGTTTCGGCCAGGCATCAAGAGACCCAGTACTTC
many | TRBJ1-3 | - | TRBV7-2 | CASTLLSLGGNTIYF | TGTGCCAGCACCTTACTGAGTCTAGGGGGAAACACCATATATTTT
few | TRBJ2-7 | - | TRBV20-1 | CSATDGFKAFEQYF | TGCAGTGCCACAGACGGCTTTAAGGCTTTCGAGCAGTACTTC
many | TRBJ2-3 | TRBD1 | TRBV3-1 | CASARQGPDTQYF | TGTGCCAGCGCCAGACAGGGGCCAGATACGCAGTATTTT